Each of the 17 T cell receptor beta chains below was sequenced from the same sample in a study of STAT5B mutations in CD4+ large granular lymphocyte leukemia. Profiled with immunoSEQ multiplex PCR; TCRdb holds only in-frame clones, not every one. Of about 48,000 clones listed, around 70% are singletons. The specimen was CD4+ T cells from blood buffy coats. These receptors came from a human donor in good health.

This clone turned up a few times. The V gene is TRBV19, the J gene TRBJ1-5, with 11 nucleotides matching TRBD1. CDR1 and CDR2 (germline): LNHDA, SQIVND (reference sequence). With 8 bases clipped from V and 4 bases from J, the junction kept 4 bases outside the gene matches. The CDR3 runs to 14 residues. This CDR3 reads CASGGQGGNQPQHF. In DNA form, the CDR3 reads TGTGCCAGTGGGGGACAGGGGGGGAATCAGCCCCAGCATTTT.

This sequence joins TRBV19 and TRBJ1-1; D uncertain. This CDR3 contains 15 residues. Trimming left V 6 bases short and J 2 bases short, with 16 bases between. Germline lookup yields CDR1 LNHDA and CDR2 SQIVND (reference sequence). CDR3 amino acids: CASRTSATANTEAFF. The CDR3 DNA follows: TGTGCCAGTAGGACTTCCGCAACAGCTAACACTGAAGCTTTCTTT.

The gene calls are TRBV30 and TRBJ1-1; D remains unclear. The CDR3 is made up of 12 amino acids. Trimming took off 2 bases at V and 3 bases at J, with 7 bases between the two ends. Per the germline V gene, CDR1 is GTSNPN and CDR2 is SVGIG (reference sequence). The CDR3 protein is CAWSYGHTEAFF. CDR3 in DNA: TGTGCCTGGAGTTACGGCCACACTGAAGCTTTCTTT.

This clone was recorded a few times. This chain joins TRBV7-6 and TRBJ2-5; D may correspond to TRBD1 or TRBD2 (5 bases each). The CDR3 loop spans 13 amino acids. CDR1 and CDR2 from the germline V gene are SGHVS and FNYEAQ. The V end was cut by 3 bases, the J end by 5 bases, with 10 bases between. The DNA of the CDR3 is TGTGCCAGCAGCTTGGGGCCGGGGGAGACCCAGTACTTC. The encoded protein is CASSLGPGETQYF.

This clone was seen only a few times. This chain uses TRBV5-6 with TRBJ1-4, with D tentatively TRBD1 (5 bases). Germline V gives CDR1 SGHDT, CDR2 YYEEEE. Trimming removed 4 bases from V and 6 bases from J, with 19 bases in between. CDR3 length: 16 amino acids. CDR3 residues: CASSGRRLGEYEKLFF. In DNA form, the CDR3 reads TGTGCCAGCAGCGGGAGGAGGTTGGGGGAGTATGAAAAACTGTTTTTT.

This clone was counted between two and nine times. This chain joins TRBV19 and TRBJ1-1; 8 positions match TRBD1. This CDR3 comprises 13 residues. The germline V gene encodes CDR1 LNHDA and CDR2 SQIVND (reference sequence). V lost 10 bases to trimming and J lost 3 bases; unmatched junction nucleotides: 7. The CDR3 protein is CATKDRVDTEAFF. The CDR3 DNA is TGTGCCACCAAGGACAGGGTTGACACTGAAGCTTTCTTT. The complete variable domain, with remaining parts taken from reference TRBV19 and TRBJ1-1, reads DGGITQSPKYLFRKEGQNVTLSCEQNLNHDAMYWYRQDPGQGLRLIYYSQIVNDFQKGDIAEGYSVSREKKESFPLTVTSAQKNPTAFYLCATKDRVDTEAFFGQGTRLTVV.

The V call is TRBV19, the J call TRBJ2-7, with 9 bases aligning to TRBD1. Germline-derived CDR1 and CDR2 are LNHDA and SQIVND (reference sequence). V lost 5 bases, J lost 7 bases, and 15 bases stayed unmatched. There are 16 residues in the CDR3. CDR3 sequence (DNA): TGTGCCAGTAGTCTAACCGCCCCGGGACAGGGTGGGGAGCAGTACTTC. Translated: CASSLTAPGQGGEQYF.

V and J are TRBV7-2 and TRBJ2-1, with unresolved D. The CDR3 is 11 amino acids. The ends were cut back, 3 bases at V and 5 bases at J, with 2 bases in the middle. The germline V gene has CDR1 SGHTA and CDR2 FQGNSA. The DNA for the CDR3 is TGTGCCAGCAGCTTCCACAATGAGCAGTTCTTC. It yields the protein CASSFHNEQFF. Full variable domain (remainder filled in from reference TRBV7-2 and TRBJ2-1): GAGVSQSPSNKVTEKGKDVELRCDPISGHTALYWYRQSLGQGLEFLIYFQGNSAPDKSGLPSDRFSAERTGGSVSTLTIQRTQQEDSAVYLCASSFHNEQFFGPGTRLTVL.

V and J are TRBV10-3 and TRBJ2-1; a weak D match, TRBD2 (6 bases). The CDR3 has 12 amino acids. V was trimmed by 5 bases and J by 9 bases, leaving 11 bases between them. Germline-derived CDR1 and CDR2 are ENHRY and SYGVKD. In DNA, the CDR3 is TGTGCCATCAGTTTCGGGGGTAGTGAGCAGTTCTTC. It codes for CAISFGGSEQFF.

This clone was seen a single time. The V gene is TRBV19, the J gene TRBJ2-6; D call uncertain. V gave up 2 bases and J gave up 0 bases, with 5 bases separating them. Germline values: CDR1 LNHDA, CDR2 SQIVND (reference sequence). CDR3 length equals 15 residues. For the CDR3, the DNA is TGTGCCAGTAGTATACCGGCCTCTGGGGCCAACGTCCTGACTTTC. Amino acid sequence: CASSIPASGANVLTF.

The chain recombines TRBV18 with TRBJ2-3; maybe TRBD2 (5 bases). Trimming shortened V by 3 bases and J by 2 bases, and 15 bases separated the two germline ends. Germline V CDR1 and CDR2: KGHSH, LQKENI. The CDR3 runs to 16 residues. The CDR3 DNA follows: TGTGCCAGCTCACCTCCGCAGCGGACGAACACAGATACGCAGTATTTT. Amino acids: CASSPPQRTNTDTQYF.

This clone appeared once. V is TRBV2 and J is TRBJ2-5; D may be TRBD1 or TRBD2 (6 bases each). Germline V CDR1 and CDR2: SNHLY, FYNNEI. V shed 1 base and J shed 5 bases, with 14 bases lying between them. The CDR3 covers 15 residues. The CDR3 reads CASSEGGAQVETQYF. In nucleotides, the CDR3 is TGTGCCAGCAGTGAAGGGGGGGCCCAGGTGGAGACCCAGTACTTC. Complete variable domain (other parts from reference TRBV2 and TRBJ2-5): EPEVTQTPSHQVTQMGQEVILRCVPISNHLYFYWYRQILGQKVEFLVSFYNNEISEKSEIFDDQFSVERPDGSNFTLKIRSTKLEDSAMYFCASSEGGAQVETQYFGPGTRLLVL.

This clone turned up a few times. V gene TRBV5-8 combines with J gene TRBJ1-6; 7 nucleotides align to TRBD1. Germline V gene data show CDR1 as SGHTS and CDR2 as YDEGEE. V lost 2 bases, J lost 6 bases, and 2 bases stayed unmatched. This CDR3 comprises 14 residues. The CDR3: CASSLRGLNSPLHF. CDR3 in DNA: TGTGCCAGCAGCTTAAGGGGGCTTAATTCACCCCTCCACTTT.

This sequence joins TRBV5-1 and TRBJ2-6; D possibly corresponds to TRBD1 (5 bases). The V end was cut by 2 bases, the J end by 2 bases, with 11 bases between. The germline V gene has CDR1 SGHRS and CDR2 YFSETQ. The CDR3 extends over 16 amino acids. Written as DNA, the CDR3 is TGCGCCAGCAGCTTTAGAAAAGGGGCTGGGGCCAACGTCCTGACTTTC. It yields the protein CASSFRKGAGANVLTF.

This clone was recorded once. The V call is TRBV19, the J call TRBJ2-5; 8 bases line up with TRBD1. The CDR3 sequence is 14 residues long. The V and J ends lost 8 bases and 1 base, in that order; junction bases with no gene match: 6. Looked up from germline, CDR1 is LNHDA and CDR2 is SQIVND (reference sequence). Here the CDR3 DNA reads TGTGCCAGTGGTGACAGGGGAGGCCAAGAGACCCAGTACTTC. Protein: CASGDRGGQETQYF.

The chain recombines TRBV6-1 with TRBJ1-4; TRBD1 matches at 8 bases. The CDR3 spans 16 residues. Germline CDR1 is MNHNS and CDR2 is SASEGT. Unmatched junction bases numbered 9, after V lost 3 bases and J lost 6 bases. The CDR3 spells CASSEGQAQIDEKLFF. In DNA, the CDR3 is TGTGCCAGCAGTGAGGGACAGGCCCAGATCGATGAAAAACTGTTTTTT.

This chain links TRBV19 with TRBJ2-7; 9 positions match TRBD1. CDR3 length: 14 residues. The trim removed 7 bases at V and 5 bases at J, leaving 9 bases unmatched. Germline values: CDR1 LNHDA, CDR2 SQIVND (reference sequence). The CDR3 protein is CASISGTGSDEQYF. The DNA of the CDR3 is TGTGCCAGTATCTCCGGGACAGGGTCCGACGAGCAGTACTTC. The entire variable domain, with the rest obtained from reference TRBV19 and TRBJ2-7, is as follows: DGGITQSPKYLFRKEGQNVTLSCEQNLNHDAMYWYRQDPGQGLRLIYYSQIVNDFQKGDIAEGYSVSREKKESFPLTVTSAQKNPTAFYLCASISGTGSDEQYFGPGTRLTVT.